This TCR beta chain is drawn from a study of T cell responses to AZD1222 COVID-19 vaccine. Produced via immunoSEQ multiplex PCR; TCRdb's table is partial and in-frame only. The sample carries some 170,000 clones, 85% to 95% recorded once. The germline V and J ends were trimmed by 2 bases and 5 bases, with 24 bases remaining between them. The V gene's germline CDR1 is SQVTM and CDR2 ANQGSEA. The CDR3 is made up of 17 amino acids. Sequences were derived from peripheral blood, sampled on day 0 of AZD1222 vaccination. The V and J genes are TRBV29-1 and TRBJ2-5; D may correspond to TRBD1 or TRBD2 (5 bases each). The clonotype comes from an adult in good health. This CDR3 is CSVESFEGTITGETQYF. DNA for the CDR3: TGCAGCGTTGAAAGTTTTGAGGGGACCATCACAGGCGAGACCCAGTACTTC.